The clone carrying this T cell receptor beta chain appeared many times. Its antigen is not known. V was clipped by 9 bases and J by 5 bases, with 16 bases between them. This CDR3 is 13 amino acids long. The sample comes from a study of blood T cells in healthy people across ages. Study-wide points: Fewer expanded clones and more diversity marked long-lived versus aged donors.

Caucasian, healthy and from Russia, the donors were aged between about 6 and 90. At least 6 million PBMCs were isolated per sample. A J-beta primer mix and a sample-barcoded 5' primer were used in a second PCR of about 7 to 12 cycles. Each CDR3 protein is one row after TCRdb ran MiXCR on the 5' RACE reads. The table includes some 900,000 distinct CDR3 sequences, roughly 26% detected once. The V gene is TRBV12-3 or TRBV12-4, the J gene TRBJ2-5; D might be TRBD1 (6 bases). The sequenced material came from blood. This receptor was identified in a woman older than 75 in good health. For the CDR3, the DNA is TGTGCCAGTACGACCCAGGGGAGCGAGACCCAGTACTTC. The encoded protein is CASTTQGSETQYF.